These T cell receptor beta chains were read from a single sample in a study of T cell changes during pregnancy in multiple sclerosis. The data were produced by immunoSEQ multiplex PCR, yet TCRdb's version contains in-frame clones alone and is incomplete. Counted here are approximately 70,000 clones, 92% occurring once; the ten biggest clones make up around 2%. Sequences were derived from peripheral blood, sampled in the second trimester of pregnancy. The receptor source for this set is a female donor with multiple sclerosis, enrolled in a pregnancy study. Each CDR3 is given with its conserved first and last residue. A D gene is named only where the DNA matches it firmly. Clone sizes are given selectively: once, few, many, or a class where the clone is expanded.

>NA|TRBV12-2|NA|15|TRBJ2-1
TGTGCAAGTCGCTTAGAGGGGGGGGCAAGCAATGAGCAGTTCTTC
CASRLEGGASNEQFF
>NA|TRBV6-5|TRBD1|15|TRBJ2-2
TGTGCCAGCAGTTTGGACAGGGGGCAAACCGGGGAGCTGTTTTTT
CASSLDRGQTGELFF
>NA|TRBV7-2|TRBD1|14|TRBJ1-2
TGTGCCAGCAGCTTGGGACAGGGGCACTATGGCTACACCTTC
CASSLGQGHYGYTF
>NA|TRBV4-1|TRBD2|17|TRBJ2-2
TGCGCCAGCAGCCAAGATTCCAGACTAGCGTCCACCGGGGAGCTGTTTTTT
CASSQDSRLASTGELFF
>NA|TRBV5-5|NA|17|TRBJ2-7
TGTGCCAGCAGCCCGATTTTGGTGGGGGCCCTGTCAACCGAGCAGTACTTC
CASSPILVGALSTEQYF
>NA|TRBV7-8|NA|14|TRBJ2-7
TGTGCCAGCAGCTTAGCGCGCGGCTCCTACGAGCAGTACTTC
CASSLARGSYEQYF
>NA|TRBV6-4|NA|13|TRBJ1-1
TGTGCCAGCAGTAGACATATTAACACTGAAGCTTTCTTT
CASSRHINTEAFF
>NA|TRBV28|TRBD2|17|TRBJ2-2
TGTGCCAGCAGTCTCCAAGTCGGACTAGCGAACACCGGGGAGCTGTTTTTT
CASSLQVGLANTGELFF
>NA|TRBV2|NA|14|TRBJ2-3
TGTGCCAGCATAGCGGTTCTATTCACAGATACGCAGTATTTT
CASIAVLFTDTQYF
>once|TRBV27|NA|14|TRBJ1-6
TGTGCCAGCAGTTTCAACGGTTATAATTCACCCCTCCACTTT
CASSFNGYNSPLHF
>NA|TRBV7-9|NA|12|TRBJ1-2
TGTGCCAGCGGGCAGGGAGGCTATGGCTACACCTTC
CASGQGGYGYTF
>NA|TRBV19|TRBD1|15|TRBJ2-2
TGTGCCAGTAGTTCCGGGACAGGGTCCGACGGGGAGCTGTTTTTT
CASSSGTGSDGELFF
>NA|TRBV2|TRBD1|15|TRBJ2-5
TGTGCCAGCAGTGTTTTGACAGGGGTCGATGAGACCCAGTACTTC
CASSVLTGVDETQYF
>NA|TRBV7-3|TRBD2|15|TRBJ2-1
TGTGCCAGCAGGTCGACCGGGGGGGCCTACAATGAGCAGTTCTTC
CASRSTGGAYNEQFF
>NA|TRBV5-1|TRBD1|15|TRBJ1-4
TGCGCCAGCAGCTGGAATACAGGGGGCGCGGAAAAACTGTTTTTT
CASSWNTGGAEKLFF
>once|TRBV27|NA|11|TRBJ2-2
TGTGCCAGCCAGGAAGGCGGGGAGCTGTTTTTT
CASQEGGELFF
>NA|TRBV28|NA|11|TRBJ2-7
TGTGCCAGCAGTATCCCCCTGGAGCAGTACTTC
CASSIPLEQYF
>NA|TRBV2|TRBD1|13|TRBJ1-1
TGTGCCAGCACCGGACAGGGGATCACTGAAGCTTTCTTT
CASTGQGITEAFF
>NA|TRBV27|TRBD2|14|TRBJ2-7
TGTGCCAGCAGGCCAGCGGGAGAAGTTTCCGAGCAGTACTTC
CASRPAGEVSEQYF
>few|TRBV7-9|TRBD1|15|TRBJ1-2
TGTGCCAGCAGCTCCAGGGACAGGGGAAACTATGGCTACACCTTC
CASSSRDRGNYGYTF
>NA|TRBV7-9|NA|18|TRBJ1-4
TGTGCCAGCAGCTTTCTTAGTCCTATGACTGCAACTAATGAAAAACTGTTTTTT
CASSFLSPMTATNEKLFF
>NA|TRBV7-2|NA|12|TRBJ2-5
TGTGCCAGCAGCCAATACCAAGAGACCCAGTACTTC
CASSQYQETQYF